The 21 T cell receptor beta chains listed next were all sequenced from one sample in a study of T cells in Graves' hyperthyroidism and ophthalmopathy. TCR beta CDR3 regions were amplified from RNA transcripts. Using the HTBI primer set, a first-round RT-PCR was run on the TCR CDR3. TCRdb reprocessed the multiplex PCR reads with MiXCR, giving one entry per CDR3 protein. Counted here are roughly 710,000 distinct CDR3 sequences, approximately 36% occurring once; the ten biggest clones make up around a third. Sequenced: blood. The receptors originated from a middle-aged woman with Graves' hyperthyroidism.

The rearrangement links TRBV20-1 to TRBJ2-2; weak D call: TRBD2 (7 bases). V dropped 4 bases and J dropped 3 bases, with 9 bases sitting between them. Germline V gene lookup returns CDR1 DFQATT and CDR2 SNEGSKA (reference sequence). The CDR3 is 13 residues long. CDR3 amino acids: CSAIGGDTGELFF. The CDR3 region has the DNA TGCAGTGCTATAGGGGGGGACACCGGGGAGCTGTTTTTT.

V gene TRBV10-3 combines with J gene TRBJ1-2; 7 bases map to TRBD1. CDR3 length: 14 amino acids. J was trimmed by 4 bases and V by 2 bases; bases with no gene match: 4. From germline, CDR1 is ENHRY and CDR2 SYGVKD. This CDR3 is CAISEDRESYGYTF. Here the CDR3 DNA reads TGTGCCATCAGTGAGGACAGGGAGTCCTATGGCTACACCTTC.

The genes are TRBV4-2 and TRBJ2-6; D uncertain. CDR1 is LGHNA, CDR2 YNFKEQ, per germline. CDR3 length equals 15 residues. The V end lost 4 bases, the J end lost 6 bases, and 13 bases lay between the germline ends. The CDR3 bases are TGTGCCAGCAGCCTGCCAGGCCTTAAGGCCAACGTCCTGACTTTC. This translates into CASSLPGLKANVLTF.

This sequence joins TRBV19 and TRBJ2-7, with D maybe TRBD1 (6 bases). Trimming removed 9 bases at V and 1 base at J, with 13 bases between. The length of the CDR3 is 13 residues. Germline loops: CDR1 LNHDA, CDR2 SQIVND (reference sequence). The CDR3 spells CASRGHGSYEQYF. CDR3 DNA: TGTGCCAGCAGGGGACACGGTTCCTACGAGCAGTACTTC.

The gene calls are TRBV6-2 or TRBV6-3 and TRBJ1-1; 8 nucleotides match TRBD1. The CDR3 consists of 15 residues. V shed 5 bases, J shed 3 bases, and the junction held 8 bases outside the gene matches. Germline lookup yields CDR1 MNHEY and CDR2 SVGEGT. This CDR3 reads CASSPLTGVDTEAFF. The CDR3 bases are TGTGCCAGCAGTCCCCTGACAGGGGTAGACACTGAAGCTTTCTTT.

J is TRBJ1-1 and V is TRBV10-3; TRBD1 agrees at 7 bases. Germline CDR1 is ENHRY and CDR2 is SYGVKD. Trimming cost V 10 bases and J 6 bases; bases outside gene matches: 14. The CDR3 totals 14 residues. CDR3 residues: CASSFDREWAEAFF. The CDR3 nucleotides read TGTGCCAGCAGCTTCGACAGGGAGTGGGCTGAAGCTTTCTTT.

For this clonotype: Germline is not matched at one junction end, which may reflect a read error. V and J are TRBV15 and TRBJ1-5; 10 bases line up with TRBD1. The CDR3 runs to 17 residues. Germline CDR1 LNHNV, CDR2 YYDKDF (reference sequence). The CDR3 is CVTSSGRDRGFNQPQHF. CDR3 bases: TGTGTCACCAGCAGTGGGAGGGACAGGGGCTTCAATCAGCCCCAGCATTTT. The full variable domain, in which reference TRBV15 and TRBJ1-5 provide the parts outside the CDR3, is DAMVIQNPRYQVTQFGKPVTLSCSQTLNHNVMYWYQQKSSQAPKLLFHYYDKDFNNEADTPDNFQSRRPNTSFCFLDIRSPGLGDTAMYLCVTSSGRDRGFNQPQHFGDGTRLSIL.

The chain joins TRBV3-1 to TRBJ2-2; 11 nucleotides line up with TRBD2. This CDR3 comprises 17 residues. Germline V gives CDR1 LGHDT, CDR2 YNNKEL (reference sequence). V shed 5 bases and J 4 bases; nucleotides not matched to a gene: 9. CDR3 nucleotide sequence: TGTGCCAGCAGCGGAAGTAGCGGGAGGGTGGTCACCGGGGAGCTGTTTTTT. Translated, it gives CASSGSSGRVVTGELFF.

This chain joins TRBV20-1 and TRBJ2-2; the D is unclear. Trimming took 4 bases from V and 1 from J, leaving 7 bases between them. Germline loops: CDR1 DFQATT, CDR2 SNEGSKA (reference sequence). The CDR3 contains 13 residues. CDR3 in DNA: TGCAGTGCTATCCCGGGGAACACCGGGGAGCTGTTTTTT. It encodes CSAIPGNTGELFF.

This clonotype was counted between two and nine times. This chain joins TRBV5-6 and TRBJ2-5; maybe TRBD2 (6 bases). The V gene's germline CDR1 is SGHDT and CDR2 YYEEEE. The CDR3 length is 14 residues. The ends were cut back, 3 bases at V and 5 bases at J, with 14 bases in the middle. In nucleotides, the CDR3 is TGTGCCAGCAGCTGGAGGGTCTCAGGGGAGACCCAGTACTTC. Translating gives CASSWRVSGETQYF.

Concerning this clonotype itself: A read error may be the cause here, since a much bigger clone is one base away. V is TRBV7-6 and J is TRBJ1-1; D uncertain. CDR3 length: 16 amino acids. V lost 0 bases and J 3 bases, leaving 14 bases between the germline ends. Germline lookup yields CDR1 SGHVS and CDR2 FNYEAQ. In nucleotides, the CDR3 is TGTGCCAGCAGCTTAGCCCCCACAGCGCAGGACACTGAAGCTTTCTTT. This encodes CASSLAPTAQDTEAFF.

This clonotype was detected ten times or more. The DNA of the CDR3 is TGTGCCAGCAGCTTAAGGGGGGCAGCCAACTACGAGCAGTACTTC. It specifies CASSLRGAANYEQYF. This rearrangement joins TRBV7-9 to TRBJ2-7; D is possibly TRBD1 or TRBD2 (6 bases each). The germline V and J ends were trimmed by 2 bases and 3 bases, with 14 bases remaining between them. This CDR3 contains 15 residues. CDR1 is SEHNR, CDR2 FQNEAQ, per germline (reference sequence).

This clonotype was counted ten times or more. This sequence joins TRBV7-8 and TRBJ1-2; 9 bases align to TRBD1. This CDR3 is built from 13 residues. With 5 bases clipped from V and 6 bases from J, the junction kept 4 bases outside the gene matches. CDR1 and CDR2 (germline): SGHVS, FQNEAQ. Here the CDR3 reads CASSQGTGNGYTF. In DNA, the CDR3 is TGTGCCAGCAGCCAAGGGACAGGGAATGGCTACACCTTC.

The rearrangement joins TRBV20-1 to TRBJ2-2; 13 positions match TRBD2. Germline loops: CDR1 DFQATT, CDR2 SNEGSKA (reference sequence). This CDR3 spans 15 amino acids. J lost 3 bases, V lost 7 bases, and 5 bases had no gene match. CDR3 coding DNA: TGCAGTGTTCCGACTAGCGGGGGGTACACCGGGGAGCTGTTTTTT. Translation: CSVPTSGGYTGELFF.

This clonotype was detected many times. The V call is TRBV29-1, the J call TRBJ2-5; D is unresolved. Trimming shortened V by 2 bases and J by 4 bases, and 5 bases separated the two germline ends. The CDR3 contains 11 residues. CDR1 and CDR2 (germline): SQVTM, ANQGSEA. CDR3 amino acids: CSVELTETQYF. In DNA form, the CDR3 reads TGCAGCGTTGAACTCACAGAGACCCAGTACTTC.

This clonotype occurred many times. J is TRBJ2-7 and V is TRBV7-9; D ambiguous. The CDR3 is made up of 13 amino acids. Trimming shortened V by 5 bases and J by 0 bases, and 8 bases separated the two germline ends. Germline V gene data show CDR1 as SEHNR and CDR2 as FQNEAQ (reference sequence). For the CDR3, the DNA is TGTGCCAGCAGCAGGATGAGCTCCTACGAGCAGTACTTC. It specifies CASSRMSSYEQYF.

The chain links TRBV2 to TRBJ1-2; D gene uncertain. The V end lost 7 bases, the J end lost 3 bases, and 12 bases lay between the germline ends. Germline V gives CDR1 SNHLY, CDR2 FYNNEI. The CDR3 sequence is 13 residues long. This chain's CDR3 is CASTPGPDYGYTF. In nucleotides, the CDR3 is TGTGCCAGCACCCCCGGGCCGGACTATGGCTACACCTTC.

This chain connects TRBV9 to TRBJ2-1, with 11 bases that match TRBD2. Germline loops: CDR1 SGDLS, CDR2 YYNGEE. The CDR3 spans 16 residues. Trimming at V came to 0 bases and at J to 5 bases, leaving 4 bases not matched to a gene. This CDR3 is CASSVVGTSGHNEQFF. The CDR3 coding sequence is TGTGCCAGCAGCGTAGTTGGGACTAGCGGCCACAATGAGCAGTTCTTC.

There are many counts of this clonotype. V gene TRBV9 combines with J gene TRBJ1-5; unclear D gene. The germline V gene has CDR1 SGDLS and CDR2 YYNGEE. V was shortened by 3 bases and J by 4 bases, with 8 bases between the two germline ends. The CDR3 has 13 residues. This CDR3 reads CASSASLNQPQHF. CDR3 in DNA: TGTGCCAGCAGCGCGTCTCTTAATCAGCCCCAGCATTTT.

This clonotype showed up many times. V usage is TRBV4-3 and J usage is TRBJ1-2, with 7 bases that match TRBD1. Germline CDR1 is LGHNA and CDR2 is YSLEER. J lost 8 bases, V lost 1 base, and 13 bases had no gene match. The CDR3 contains 16 residues. CDR3 residues: CASSQVGGQGVRGYTF. CDR3 nucleotide sequence: TGCGCCAGCAGCCAAGTGGGTGGGCAGGGGGTGAGAGGCTACACCTTC.

This clonotype was observed many times. The chain couples TRBV7-2 to TRBJ1-2; no reliable D call. The V end was cut by 4 bases, the J end by 0 bases, with 9 bases between. Per the germline V gene, CDR1 is SGHTA and CDR2 is FQGNSA. The CDR3 consists of 14 residues. This chain's CDR3 is CASSSQETNYGYTF. CDR3 DNA: TGTGCCAGCAGCTCCCAGGAGACTAACTATGGCTACACCTTC.